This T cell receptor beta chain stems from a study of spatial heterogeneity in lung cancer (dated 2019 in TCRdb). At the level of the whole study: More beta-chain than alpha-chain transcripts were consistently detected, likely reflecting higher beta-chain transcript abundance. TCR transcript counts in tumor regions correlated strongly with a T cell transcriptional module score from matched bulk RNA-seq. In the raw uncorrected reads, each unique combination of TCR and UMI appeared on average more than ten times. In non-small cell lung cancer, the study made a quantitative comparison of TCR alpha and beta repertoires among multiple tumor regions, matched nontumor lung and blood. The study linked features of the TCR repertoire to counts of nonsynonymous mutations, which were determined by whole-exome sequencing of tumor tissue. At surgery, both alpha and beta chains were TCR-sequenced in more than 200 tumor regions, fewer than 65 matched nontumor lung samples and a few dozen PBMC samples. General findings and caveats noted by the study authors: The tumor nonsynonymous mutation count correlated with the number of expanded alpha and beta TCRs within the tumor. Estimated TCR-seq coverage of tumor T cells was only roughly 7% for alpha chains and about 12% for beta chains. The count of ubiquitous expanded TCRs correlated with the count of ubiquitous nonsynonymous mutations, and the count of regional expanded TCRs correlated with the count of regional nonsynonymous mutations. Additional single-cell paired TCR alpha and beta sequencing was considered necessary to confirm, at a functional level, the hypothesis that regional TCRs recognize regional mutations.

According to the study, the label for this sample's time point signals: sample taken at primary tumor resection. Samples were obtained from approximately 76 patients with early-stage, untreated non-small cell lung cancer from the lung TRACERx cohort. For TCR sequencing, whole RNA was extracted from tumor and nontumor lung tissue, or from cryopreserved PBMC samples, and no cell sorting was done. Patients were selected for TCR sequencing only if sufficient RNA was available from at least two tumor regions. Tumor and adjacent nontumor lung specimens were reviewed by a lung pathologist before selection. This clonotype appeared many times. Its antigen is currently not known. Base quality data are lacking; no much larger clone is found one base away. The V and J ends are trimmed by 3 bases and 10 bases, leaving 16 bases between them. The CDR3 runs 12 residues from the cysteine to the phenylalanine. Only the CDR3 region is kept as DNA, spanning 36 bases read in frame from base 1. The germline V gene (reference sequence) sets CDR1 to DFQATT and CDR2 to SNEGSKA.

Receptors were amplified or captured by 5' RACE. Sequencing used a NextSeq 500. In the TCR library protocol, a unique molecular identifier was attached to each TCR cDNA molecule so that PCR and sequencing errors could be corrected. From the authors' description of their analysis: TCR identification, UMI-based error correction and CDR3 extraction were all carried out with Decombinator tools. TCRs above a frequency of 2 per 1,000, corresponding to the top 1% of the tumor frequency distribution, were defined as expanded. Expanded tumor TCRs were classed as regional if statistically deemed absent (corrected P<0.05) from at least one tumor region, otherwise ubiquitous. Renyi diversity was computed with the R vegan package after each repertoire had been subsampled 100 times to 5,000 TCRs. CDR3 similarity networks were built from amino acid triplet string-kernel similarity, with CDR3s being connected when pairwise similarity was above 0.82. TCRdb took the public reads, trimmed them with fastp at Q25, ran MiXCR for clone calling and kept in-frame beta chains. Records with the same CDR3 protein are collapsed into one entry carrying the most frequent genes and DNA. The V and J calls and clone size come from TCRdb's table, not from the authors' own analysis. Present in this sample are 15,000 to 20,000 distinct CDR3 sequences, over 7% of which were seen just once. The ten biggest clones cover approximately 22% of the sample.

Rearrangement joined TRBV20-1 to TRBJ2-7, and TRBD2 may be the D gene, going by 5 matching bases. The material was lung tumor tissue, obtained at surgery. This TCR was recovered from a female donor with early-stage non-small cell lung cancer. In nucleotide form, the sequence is TGCAGTGCTAGGTCGGCTTCGGGAATACAGTACTTC. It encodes CSARSASGIQYF.